Shown below are 20 T cell receptor beta chains from a single sample sequenced in a study of blood T cell repertoires in COVID-19. TCRdb keeps only in-frame clones here, not all; method: immunoSEQ multiplex PCR. The repertoire holds approximately 200,000 clones, approximately 84% seen once, with approximately 4.8% in the top ten. The sample comprised peripheral blood. These TCRs come from a man in his fifties or sixties with acute or convalescent COVID-19.

The chain carries TRBV12-5 and TRBJ1-5, with D hard to call. In germline, CDR1 is LGHNT, CDR2 FRNRAP. The CDR3 spans 12 residues. The V end was cut by 4 bases, the J end by 5 bases, with 6 bases between. The CDR3 DNA is TGTGCTAGTGGTTCCACATATCAGCCCCAGCATTTT. Its protein product is CASGSTYQPQHF.

The chain couples TRBV4-1 to TRBJ1-6; 10 bases align to TRBD1. Germline assignment: CDR1 MGHRA and CDR2 YSYEKL. J lost 9 bases, V lost 3 bases, and 8 bases had no gene match. The CDR3 has 16 amino acids. This CDR3 reads CASSQEDRGLGSPLHF. CDR3 DNA: TGCGCCAGCAGCCAGGAAGACAGGGGGCTAGGTTCACCCCTCCACTTT.

The V and J genes are TRBV19 and TRBJ1-2, with 9 bases lining up with TRBD1. The CDR3 length is 16 residues. Germline lookup yields CDR1 LNHDA and CDR2 SQIVND (reference sequence). Germline trimming cut 4 bases from V and 2 bases from J; bases unmatched to any gene: 8. The CDR3 protein is CASSNPGTGINYGYTF. CDR3 coding DNA: TGTGCCAGTAGTAACCCCGGGACAGGGATAAACTATGGCTACACCTTC.

This chain joins TRBV6-5 and TRBJ2-1; D is perhaps TRBD1 (6 bases). V was pared by 7 bases and J by 8 bases, with 15 bases between. Germline CDR1 and CDR2: MNHEY and SVGAGI. This CDR3 is built from 13 residues. The CDR3 bases are TGTGCCAGCACCTTACAGGGTGTCCATGAGCAGTTCTTC. Translation gives CASTLQGVHEQFF.

This chain uses TRBV7-9 with TRBJ2-7, with D possibly matching TRBD1 (6 bases). The germline gives CDR1 SEHNR, CDR2 FQNEAQ (reference sequence). This CDR3 comprises 15 residues. V gave up 8 bases and J gave up 5 bases, with 22 bases separating them. The CDR3 DNA follows: TGTGCCAGCCTGCAGAGGGGGTTTAATAATGACGAGCAGTACTTC. Translation: CASLQRGFNNDEQYF.

The V and J genes are TRBV30 and TRBJ2-3; a weak D match, TRBD2 (6 bases). The CDR3 runs 14 residues. The germline CDR1 and CDR2 sequences are GTSNPN and SVGIG (reference sequence). The V and J ends lost 3 bases and 0 bases respectively, with 10 bases between them. CDR3 amino acids: CAWRGTYSTDTQYF. The CDR3 DNA sequence: TGTGCCTGGAGAGGGACTTATAGCACAGATACGCAGTATTTT.

This sequence joins TRBV12-3 or TRBV12-4 and TRBJ2-1; 8 bases line up with TRBD1. The CDR3 is 12 residues long. Germline trimming cut 6 bases from V and 7 bases from J; bases unmatched to any gene: 2. CDR3 in amino acids: CASRQGGNEQFF. The CDR3 DNA reads TGTGCCAGCAGACAGGGGGGAAATGAGCAGTTCTTC.

The count of this clone is one. CDR3 region: CASSYSRTAYEQYF. For the CDR3, the DNA is TGTGCCAGCAGTTACTCCAGGACAGCATACGAGCAGTACTTC. V gene TRBV6-2 or TRBV6-3 combines with J gene TRBJ2-7; D perhaps matches TRBD1 (6 bases). This CDR3 contains 14 residues. V was cut by 0 bases and J by 4 bases, with 10 bases left in between. Germline V gives CDR1 MNHEY, CDR2 SVGEGT.

CDR3: CASSLAGFNYGYTF. CDR3 sequence (DNA): TGCGCCAGCAGCCTGGCGGGATTTAACTATGGCTACACCTTC. The chain is built from TRBV5-1 and TRBJ1-2, with unresolved D. CDR3 size: 14 residues. CDR1 is SGHRS, CDR2 YFSETQ, per germline. Trimming took off 4 bases at V and 1 base at J, with 11 bases between the two ends.

The CDR3 nucleotides are TGTGCCAGCAGCTTATCCGACACTGAAGCTTTCTTT. It translates to CASSLSDTEAFF. V gene TRBV7-9 combines with J gene TRBJ1-1; D call uncertain. The CDR3 sequence is 12 residues long. Trimming left V 2 bases short and J 3 bases short, with 4 bases between. The germline V gene has CDR1 SEHNR and CDR2 FQNEAQ (reference sequence).

The CDR3 is CATSEGGGGKQETQYF. In DNA, the CDR3 is TGTGCCACCAGTGAAGGGGGAGGGGGAAAACAAGAGACCCAGTACTTC. The rearrangement links TRBV24-1 to TRBJ2-5, with D perhaps matching TRBD2 (7 bases). CDR3 length equals 16 residues. Trimming left V 4 bases short and J 2 bases short, with 16 bases between. Germline-derived CDR1 and CDR2 are KGHDR and SFDVKD.

J is TRBJ2-3 and V is TRBV9; D ambiguous. Germline V gene sequence: CDR1 SGDLS, CDR2 YYNGEE. Between the trimmed V and J ends, which lost 0 bases and 4 bases, there was a span of 6 bases. The CDR3 has 13 amino acids. CDR3 DNA: TGTGCCAGCAGCGTAGCAGTCCCAGATACGCAGTATTTT. Protein sequence: CASSVAVPDTQYF.

A few counts support this clone. V is TRBV28 and J is TRBJ1-5, with 12 bases fitting TRBD1. Per the germline V gene, CDR1 is MDHEN and CDR2 is SYDVKM. The ends lost 2 bases at V and 0 bases at J; junction bases unmatched: 2. The CDR3 spans 17 residues. CDR3 in amino acids: CASSLGTGGHSNQPQHF. For the CDR3, the DNA is TGTGCCAGCAGTTTAGGGACAGGGGGCCATAGCAATCAGCCCCAGCATTTT. The full variable domain, with the rest looked up from reference TRBV28 and TRBJ1-5, is DVKVTQSSRYLVKRTGEKVFLECVQDMDHENMFWYRQDPGLGLRLIYFSYDVKMKEKGDIPEGYSVSREKKERFSLILESASTNQTSMYLCASSLGTGGHSNQPQHFGDGTRLSIL.

The chain couples TRBV7-8 to TRBJ1-5; D is uncertain. The CDR3 spans 15 residues. V shed 1 base and J shed 0 bases, with 7 bases lying between them. Germline V gene sequence: CDR1 SGHVS, CDR2 FQNEAQ. As DNA, the CDR3 is TGTGCCAGCAGCTTAGGAGGTTATAGCAATCAGCCCCAGCATTTT. Residues: CASSLGGYSNQPQHF.

This clone was detected only once. V and J are TRBV5-1 and TRBJ1-1, with D maybe TRBD1 (5 bases). The germline V and J ends were trimmed by 0 bases and 0 bases, with 15 bases remaining between them. The CDR3 covers 17 residues. Germline V gene data show CDR1 as SGHRS and CDR2 as YFSETQ. CDR3 amino acids: CASSLALQGWVNTEAFF. CDR3 in DNA: TGCGCCAGCAGCTTGGCCCTGCAGGGTTGGGTGAACACTGAAGCTTTCTTT. The full variable domain, its missing parts supplied by reference TRBV5-1 and TRBJ1-1, is KAGVTQTPRYLIKTRGQQVTLSCSPISGHRSVSWYQQTPGQGLQFLFEYFSETQRNKGNFPGRFSGRQFSNSRSEMNVSTLELGDSALYLCASSLALQGWVNTEAFFGQGTRLTVV.

This chain links TRBV14 with TRBJ1-2; TRBD1 is a possible D gene (5 bases). Trimming removed 4 bases at V and 8 bases at J, with 14 bases between. CDR1 and CDR2 (germline): SGHDN, FVKESK. The CDR3 is 13 amino acids. Here the CDR3 reads CASSPRDGRGYTF. The CDR3 DNA sequence: TGTGCCAGCAGCCCCCGGGACGGGAGAGGCTACACCTTC.

The chain couples TRBV6-1 to TRBJ2-7, with 7 bases aligning to TRBD1. V lost 0 bases to trimming and J lost 3 bases; unmatched junction nucleotides: 5. Germline loops: CDR1 MNHNS, CDR2 SASEGT. The CDR3 consists of 15 residues. In DNA, the CDR3 is TGTGCCAGCAGTGAAGCGCCGGCAGGGGGCTACGAGCAGTACTTC. Translated: CASSEAPAGGYEQYF.

This clone came up a few times. This CDR3 reads CASSEGGRSGVEQYF. The DNA for the CDR3 is TGTGCCAGCAGTGAGGGGGGTCGTTCAGGCGTCGAGCAGTACTTC. The rearrangement links TRBV2 to TRBJ2-7; tentative D call: TRBD2 (6 bases). V shed 3 bases and J shed 6 bases, with 18 bases lying between them. CDR1 SNHLY and CDR2 FYNNEI come from the germline V gene. The CDR3 has 15 residues.

This clone was picked up one time. The chain combines TRBV3-1 (or the pseudogene TRBV3-2) with TRBJ1-4; tentative D call: TRBD1 (5 bases). CDR3 length equals 13 residues. The V gene lost 1 base and the J gene lost 7 bases, with 7 bases spanning the gap. CDR1 is LGHDT, CDR2 YNNKEL, per germline (reference sequence). Written as DNA, the CDR3 is TGTGCCAGCAGCCAAGTTCAGGGTGAAAAACTGTTTTTT. It specifies CASSQVQGEKLFF.

The chain carries TRBV12-3 or TRBV12-4 and TRBJ1-5; no firm D call. The CDR3 has 13 residues. Trimming removed 6 bases at V and 0 bases at J, with 6 bases between. In DNA form, the CDR3 reads TGTGCCAGCAGACTCGATAGCAATCAGCCCCAGCATTTT. This translates into CASRLDSNQPQHF.